This entry lists 26 T cell receptor beta chains sequenced from one sample in a study of blood T cells in healthy people across ages (dated by TCRdb to between 2014 and 2017). Library preparation employed 5' RACE. Sequenced using an Illumina HiSeq 2500. A second PCR of about 7 to 12 cycles was run with a J-beta primer mix and a sample-barcoded 5' primer. TCRdb trimmed public reads at Q25 via fastp, called clones via MiXCR and kept in-frame beta chains. Each CDR3 protein appears once, grouped with its most common genes and DNA. In all, the sample holds about 1,800,000 distinct CDR3 sequences, and over 25% of those were seen once. Of the sample, more than 6% falls within the top ten clones. Specimen: blood. These receptors were taken from a woman aged 25 to 39 in good health.

This chain uses TRBV29-1 with TRBJ2-7; 9 bases are a match to TRBD1. The CDR3 has 13 residues. The germline CDR1 and CDR2 sequences are SQVTM and ANQGSEA. With V trimmed by 8 bases and J by 2 bases, 7 bases remained unmatched. The CDR3 DNA reads as TGCAGCTGGGGGACAGGGCCGCCCTACGAGCAGTACTTC. Protein: CSWGTGPPYEQYF.

This clonotype appeared a few times. The V call is TRBV5-1, the J call TRBJ1-1; D is ambiguous. The CDR3 extends over 15 amino acids. The V gene lost 0 bases and the J gene lost 1 base, with 10 bases spanning the gap. In germline, CDR1 is SGHRS, CDR2 YFSETQ. CDR3 residues: CASSLVALSNTEAFF. CDR3 coding DNA: TGCGCCAGCAGCTTGGTAGCGTTATCGAACACTGAAGCTTTCTTT.

The chain carries TRBV7-9 and TRBJ1-5; 7 bases map to TRBD1. This CDR3 region has 14 residues. Germline V gives CDR1 SEHNR, CDR2 FQNEAQ (reference sequence). Germline trimming cut 4 bases from V and 6 bases from J; bases unmatched to any gene: 6. The DNA for the CDR3 is TGTGCCAGCAGCTCGGGGACAGTAGGTCAGCCCCAGCATTTT. This encodes CASSSGTVGQPQHF.

This clonotype was observed at least ten times. The CDR3 loop reads CATSSVLQGPRSEQFF. CDR3 coding DNA: TGTGCCACCAGCAGTGTTCTCCAGGGGCCTCGCTCGGAGCAGTTCTTC. The chain employs TRBV15 and TRBJ2-1; a weak D match, TRBD1 (6 bases). Germline assignment: CDR1 LNHNV and CDR2 YYDKDF (reference sequence). V was shortened by 3 bases and J by 10 bases, with 22 bases between the two germline ends. The CDR3 runs 16 residues.

This clonotype was recorded a few times. The chain combines TRBV12-3 or TRBV12-4 with TRBJ2-1; no firm D call. V lost 3 bases, J lost 5 bases, and 5 bases lay in between. CDR3 length: 12 amino acids. CDR3 bases: TGTGCCAGCAGTTTCCCCAACAATGAGCAGTTCTTC. Protein: CASSFPNNEQFF.

This rearrangement joins TRBV4-1 to TRBJ2-2, with a weak D call TRBD2 (6 bases). Germline V lookup: CDR1 MGHRA, CDR2 YSYEKL. The CDR3 runs to 16 residues. The V and J ends lost 3 bases and 4 bases respectively, with 15 bases between them. Here the CDR3 reads CASSHRTSRGTGELFF. DNA of the CDR3: TGCGCCAGCAGCCATCGTACTAGCAGAGGCACCGGGGAGCTGTTTTTT.

This chain uses TRBV5-1 with TRBJ2-1, with unresolved D. The CDR3 consists of 15 residues. With 0 bases removed from V and 4 bases from J, the gap between germline ends came to 11 bases. Germline V gene data show CDR1 as SGHRS and CDR2 as YFSETQ. CDR3 region: CASSLGSMGYNEQFF. CDR3 sequence (DNA): TGCGCCAGCAGCTTGGGGTCGATGGGATACAATGAGCAGTTCTTC.

In its sample, this clonotype was seen a few times. The V gene is TRBV5-6, the J gene TRBJ1-6, with a weak D call TRBD1 (6 bases). Trimming pared 0 bases from V and 8 bases from J, leaving 15 bases between. Germline V gene sequence: CDR1 SGHDT, CDR2 YYEEEE. This CDR3 comprises 16 residues. CDR3 sequence: CASSLGLKGGYSPLHF. Written as DNA, the CDR3 is TGTGCCAGCAGCTTGGGATTAAAGGGGGGGTATTCACCCCTCCACTTT.

The chain uses TRBV12-5 and TRBJ2-3, with D hard to call. This CDR3 region has 13 residues. The germline V and J ends were trimmed by 0 bases and 8 bases, with 9 bases remaining between them. Germline CDR1 LGHNT, CDR2 FRNRAP. CDR3 in amino acids: CASGLVAGSTQYF. In nucleotides, the CDR3 is TGTGCTAGTGGTTTGGTCGCCGGATCTACGCAGTATTTT.

This clonotype was counted ten times or more. The chain has TRBV4-3 and TRBJ1-6, with D unresolved. This CDR3 has 15 residues. Trimming stripped 4 bases from V and 10 bases from J, with 17 bases between. Germline V gives CDR1 LGHNA, CDR2 YSLEER. CDR3 nucleotides: TGCGCCAGCAGCCGAGGTGGAGCCTCCTTCTCACCCCTCCACTTT. Residues: CASSRGGASFSPLHF.

The sample holds a few counts of this clonotype. The J gene is TRBJ2-1, the V gene TRBV7-3, with D tentatively TRBD2 (5 bases). The DNA matches TRBJ2-7 better at its end, which makes the J call doubtful. The germline V gene encodes CDR1 SGHTA and CDR2 FQGTGA. The CDR3 consists of 15 residues. As DNA, the CDR3 is TGTGCCAGCAGCCGCGGAGGACCGAGCTACAATGAGCAGTACTTC. Amino acid sequence: CASSRGGPSYNEQYF.

This chain connects TRBV20-1 to TRBJ2-7; 11 bases fit TRBD2. This CDR3 contains 15 residues. Germline CDR1 DFQATT, CDR2 SNEGSKA (reference sequence). V was pared by 0 bases and J by 2 bases, with 3 bases of the junction left unmatched. The chain's CDR3 is CSARDSGGVPYEQYF. The CDR3 DNA follows: TGCAGTGCTAGAGATAGCGGGGGGGTTCCCTACGAGCAGTACTTC.

CDR3: CASSRRLAGSQETQYF. CDR3 DNA sequence: TGTGCCAGCAGCCGTCGACTAGCGGGAAGTCAAGAGACCCAGTACTTC. This rearrangement joins TRBV7-8 to TRBJ2-5, with 11 bases aligning to TRBD2. This CDR3 spans 16 amino acids. Trimming cost V 5 bases and J 2 bases; bases outside gene matches: 7. CDR1 is SGHVS, CDR2 FQNEAQ, per germline. Full variable domain (missing parts from reference TRBV7-8 and TRBJ2-5): GAGVSQSPRYKVAKRGQDVALRCDPISGHVSLFWYQQALGQGPEFLTYFQNEAQLDKSGLPSDRFFAERPEGSVSTLKIQRTQQEDSAVYLCASSRRLAGSQETQYFGPGTRLLVL.

The chain couples TRBV3-1 to TRBJ2-1, with D unclear. The CDR3 extends over 14 amino acids. The V gene's germline CDR1 is LGHDT and CDR2 YNNKEL (reference sequence). Trimming cost V 2 bases and J 7 bases, with 12 bases left between them. CDR3 sequence reads: CASSQSPVVNEQFF. CDR3 bases: TGTGCCAGCAGCCAAAGCCCCGTCGTAAATGAGCAGTTCTTC.

This clonotype has more than one count but fewer than ten. This chain joins TRBV6-5 and TRBJ1-2; a possible D gene is TRBD1 (5 bases). Germline-derived CDR1 and CDR2 are MNHEY and SVGAGI. V was cut by 5 bases and J by 4 bases, with 11 bases left in between. The CDR3 runs 13 residues. The CDR3 nucleotides read TGTGCCAGCAGTAGGGGTCTTGGCTATGGCTACACCTTC. It codes for CASSRGLGYGYTF.

Only a few counts were recorded for this clonotype. CDR3 nucleotide sequence: TGTGCCAGCAGCATTACCCTCCTCGCGGGGACCGACGTCGGCTACACCTTC. Translated, it gives CASSITLLAGTDVGYTF. V gene TRBV12-3 or TRBV12-4 combines with J gene TRBJ1-2, with D perhaps matching TRBD1 (5 bases). V was trimmed by 6 bases and J by 8 bases, leaving 28 bases between them. The CDR3 is 17 residues long.

Only a few counts were recorded for this clonotype. A much larger clone differs by one base, so this may be a read error. This chain uses TRBV12-3 or TRBV12-4 with TRBJ2-7, with D uncertain. This CDR3 contains 12 residues. V lost 4 bases and J 2 bases, leaving 6 bases between the germline ends. The CDR3 DNA reads as TGTGCCAGCAGTTCCCGGGCCTACGAGCAGTACTTC. Its protein product is CASSSRAYEQYF.

The J gene is TRBJ1-4, the V gene TRBV7-2, with TRBD1 as a possible D gene (6 bases). Trimming took 0 bases from V and 2 from J, leaving 13 bases between them. The CDR3 spans 17 residues. The germline gives CDR1 SGHTA, CDR2 FQGNSA. The CDR3 sequence: CASSLAGGAPTNEKLFF. Here the CDR3 DNA reads TGTGCCAGCAGCTTAGCAGGGGGGGCCCCCACTAATGAAAAACTGTTTTTT.

This clonotype has a handful of counts. A read error may account for a junction end that differs from germline. The chain carries TRBV9 and TRBJ2-5; D is uncertain. The germline V gene has CDR1 SGDLS and CDR2 YYNGEE. The length of the CDR3 is 14 residues. The CDR3 is CACSELGVGETQYF. The CDR3 DNA is TGTGCCTGCAGCGAGCTAGGAGTCGGAGAGACCCAGTACTTC.

This clonotype is a singleton in its sample. The J gene is TRBJ2-1, the V gene TRBV2, with TRBD2 identical over 9 bases. This CDR3 spans 16 amino acids. Germline lookup yields CDR1 SNHLY and CDR2 FYNNEI. Trimming at V came to 2 bases and at J to 10 bases, leaving 12 bases not matched to a gene. CDR3 nucleotide sequence: TGTGCCAGCAGTGAACCCCCCTCGCGGGGGGGTCTCGAGCAGTTCTTC. Translating it yields CASSEPPSRGGLEQFF.

This chain uses TRBV5-6 with TRBJ1-6; 7 nucleotides agree with TRBD1. The CDR3 length is 14 residues. Germline V gene lookup returns CDR1 SGHDT and CDR2 YYEEEE. Trimming took 6 bases from V and 4 from J; bases not matched to a gene: 4. The CDR3 reads CASMQGGYNSPLHF. Here the CDR3 DNA reads TGTGCCAGCATGCAGGGGGGGTATAATTCACCCCTCCACTTT. Using reference TRBV5-6 and TRBJ1-6 for the parts outside the CDR3, the full variable domain is DAGVTQSPTHLIKTRGQQVTLRCSPKSGHDTVSWYQQALGQGPQFIFQYYEEEERQRGNFPDRFSGHQFPNYSSELNVNALLLGDSALYLCASMQGGYNSPLHFGNGTRLTVT.

This clonotype was detected only a few times. This sequence joins TRBV29-1 and TRBJ1-2, with a possible D match to TRBD1 (6 bases). The germline V and J ends were trimmed by 7 bases and 7 bases, with 19 bases remaining between them. The CDR3 totals 13 residues. Germline lookup yields CDR1 SQVTM and CDR2 ANQGSEA. DNA of the CDR3: TGCAGCGCGGCGGGAGTCATGGGGGCTGGCTACACCTTC. Its translation is CSAAGVMGAGYTF.

V usage is TRBV2 and J usage is TRBJ1-1, with 7 bases aligning to TRBD1. The CDR3 is made up of 17 amino acids. Trimming at V came to 3 bases and at J to 5 bases, leaving 15 bases not matched to a gene. Germline V gene sequence: CDR1 SNHLY, CDR2 FYNNEI. CDR3 coding DNA: TGTGCCAGCAGTGACAAGGGAAGGGACAGACCGAGTACTGAAGCTTTCTTT. This translates into CASSDKGRDRPSTEAFF.

The chain recombines TRBV9 with TRBJ1-1; D may be TRBD1 (5 bases). The CDR3 runs to 14 residues. From germline, CDR1 is SGDLS and CDR2 YYNGEE. V shed 0 bases and J shed 8 bases, with 14 bases lying between them. CDR3 residues: CASSVVGGSPEAFF. The CDR3 coding sequence is TGTGCCAGCAGCGTAGTGGGGGGGTCCCCCGAAGCTTTCTTT.

In its sample, this clonotype was seen a few times. The chain carries TRBV20-1 and TRBJ2-5, with 9 bases lining up with TRBD1. Near its end, the DNA agrees better with TRBJ2-7, so the J call may be wrong. The CDR3 runs 16 residues. Germline CDR1 DFQATT, CDR2 SNEGSKA (reference sequence). CDR3 region: CSARERGTGRTYEQYF. The CDR3 DNA reads as TGCAGTGCTAGAGAGAGGGGGACAGGGAGGACCTACGAGCAGTACTTC.

As regards this clonotype: Since the CDR3 does not end with the conserved phenylalanine or tryptophan, this likely comes from a read error. The chain joins TRBV28 to TRBJ2-1; unclear D gene. Germline CDR1 reads MDHEN; CDR2 reads SYDVKM. The CDR3 runs to 12 residues. Trimming left V 7 bases short and J 8 bases short, with 12 bases between. The CDR3: CASMGSGDEQFC. In DNA, the CDR3 is TGTGCCAGCATGGGAAGTGGCGATGAGCAGTTCTGC.